This paragraph covers one T cell receptor beta chain sequence. As yet, its antigen is unknown. The data belong to a study of T cell repertoires in cytomegalovirus infection. This CDR3 is 15 amino acids long. Trimming removed 0 bases at V and 2 bases at J, with 9 bases between. Germline values: CDR1 MNHNS, CDR2 SASEGT. TCRdb ran MiXCR on the reads and lists one entry per CDR3 protein. The repertoire holds around 710,000 distinct CDR3 sequences, with almost 30% as singletons. V gene TRBV6-1 combines with J gene TRBJ2-3, with D possibly TRBD2 on 5 matching bases. The sequencing used cultured CD8+ T cells from PBMCs, collected from culture after CMV antigen stimulation. The TCR comes from a human donor in good health (CMV status not recorded). Some clones in this sample may be carry-over from other donors' samples. The CDR3 loop is CASSEALADTDTQYF. As DNA, the CDR3 is TGTGCCAGCAGTGAAGCCCTAGCCGACACAGATACGCAGTATTTT.